The 28 T cell receptor beta chains in this list originate from one sample, sequenced in a study of monozygotic twins with inflammatory bowel disease. TCRdb reanalyzed the 5' RACE reads, giving one entry per CDR3 protein sequence and no DNA. The clone table shows 300,000 to 400,000 distinct CDR3 sequences, with the ten largest holding under 2.5%. Sequenced sample: blood. Every receptor here comes from a human donor with ulcerative colitis or Crohn's disease, or a healthy co-twin of an affected twin (not recorded which).

This chain connects TRBV5-5 to TRBJ2-2; with no DNA, the TCRdb D assignment of TRBD1 cannot be verified. This CDR3 spans 16 amino acids. CDR1 and CDR2 (germline): SGHKS, YYEKEE (reference sequence). The chain's CDR3 is CASSTMGGRNTGELFF. Drawing the rest from reference TRBV5-5 and TRBJ2-2, the complete variable domain is DAGVTQSPTHLIKTRGQQVTLRCSPISGHKSVSWYQQVLGQGPQFIFQYYEKEERGRGNFPDRFSARQFPNYSSELNVNALLLGDSALYLCASSTMGGRNTGELFFGEGSRLTVL.

The chain carries TRBV3-1 and TRBJ1-5. The CDR3 is 13 amino acids. Germline assignment: CDR1 LGHDT and CDR2 YNNKEL (reference sequence). The CDR3: CASSQSRNQPQHF.

The chain combines TRBV3-1 with TRBJ2-7; TCRdb gives TRBD1 as the D gene, but with no DNA this cannot be confirmed. This CDR3 comprises 16 residues. Germline V lookup: CDR1 LGHDT, CDR2 YNNKEL (reference sequence). CDR3 sequence: CASSGGIGQGSYEQYF.

This rearrangement joins TRBV4-3 to TRBJ1-2. This CDR3 spans 12 amino acids. The germline V gene encodes CDR1 LGHNA and CDR2 YSLEER. This chain's CDR3 is CASSQERIGYTF.

The rearrangement links TRBV27 to TRBJ1-6. The CDR3 length is 14 residues. Germline CDR1 reads MNHEY; CDR2 reads SMNVEV (reference sequence). CDR3 loop: CASSRGTANSPLHF.

Here the CDR3 reads CASSLNRAQETQYF. The chain is built from TRBV18 and TRBJ2-5; lacking DNA, the TRBD1 call made by TCRdb goes unchecked. This CDR3 has 14 amino acids. In germline, CDR1 is KGHSH, CDR2 LQKENI.

The chain joins TRBV4-3 to TRBJ2-6. Germline values: CDR1 LGHNA, CDR2 YSLEER. CDR3 length: 16 amino acids. This CDR3 reads CASSPAWDTGANVLTF.

The rearrangement uses TRBV7-2 and TRBJ2-5; TCRdb names TRBD2, which stays unverified in the absence of DNA. Germline V gene data show CDR1 as SGHTA and CDR2 as FQGNSA. This CDR3 is 13 amino acids long. CDR3 loop: CASSGGGRETQYF.

V and J are TRBV20-1 and TRBJ1-1; lacking DNA, the TRBD1 call made by TCRdb goes unchecked. The CDR3 totals 14 residues. Germline lookup yields CDR1 DFQATT and CDR2 SNEGSKA (reference sequence). The CDR3 here is CSARDSSRDTEAFF.

J is TRBJ2-5 and V is TRBV9; TCRdb reports TRBD2, a call that lacks DNA to check it against. Germline V gene lookup returns CDR1 SGDLS and CDR2 YYNGEE. The CDR3 loop spans 14 amino acids. CDR3 in amino acids: CASSPEGWLETQYF.

The chain carries TRBV7-9 and TRBJ2-2. Germline CDR1 SEHNR, CDR2 FQNEAQ (reference sequence). This CDR3 region has 15 residues. The CDR3 reads CASSLVTGVTGELFF.

The chain links TRBV5-4 to TRBJ1-4; TCRdb proposes TRBD1, but this gene call is untestable without DNA. This CDR3 region has 14 residues. Germline-derived CDR1 and CDR2 are SGHNT and YYREEE (reference sequence). The CDR3 protein is CASSLDRANEKLFF.

This sequence joins TRBV5-1 and TRBJ2-1; the TCRdb D gene call, TRBD1, has no DNA to confirm it. The germline V gene encodes CDR1 SGHRS and CDR2 YFSETQ. The CDR3 has 13 residues. This chain's CDR3 is CASKGQNNNEQFF. The full variable domain, its missing parts supplied by reference TRBV5-1 and TRBJ2-1, is KAGVTQTPRYLIKTRGQQVTLSCSPISGHRSVSWYQQTPGQGLQFLFEYFSETQRNKGNFPGRFSGRQFSNSRSEMNVSTLELGDSALYLCASKGQNNNEQFFGPGTRLTVL.

The chain carries TRBV27 and TRBJ2-1; TCRdb's assignment of TRBD2 cannot be checked, as there is no DNA. This CDR3 comprises 15 residues. Germline-derived CDR1 and CDR2 are MNHEY and SMNVEV (reference sequence). CDR3: CASKPGLAVYNEQFF.

The V and J genes are TRBV6-1 and TRBJ2-7; TCRdb outputs TRBD1, but without DNA this stays unchecked. From germline, CDR1 is MNHNS and CDR2 SASEGT. CDR3 length: 15 amino acids. The chain's CDR3 is CASSETGTAPYEQYF.

The genes are TRBV6-1 and TRBJ1-2; with no DNA, the TCRdb D assignment of TRBD1 cannot be verified. Germline CDR1 and CDR2: MNHNS and SASEGT. This CDR3 region has 11 residues. CDR3 in amino acids: CASSFRDGYTF.

The chain is built from TRBV20-1 and TRBJ2-7. CDR3 length: 13 amino acids. CDR1 and CDR2 from the germline V gene are DFQATT and SNEGSKA (reference sequence). The chain's CDR3 is CSASLGSYHEQYF.

The J gene is TRBJ2-1, the V gene TRBV7-3; TCRdb calls TRBD2, which cannot be checked without DNA. The CDR3 consists of 13 residues. Germline CDR1 and CDR2: SGHTA and FQGTGA. The CDR3 region is CASSTSGAGEQFF.

V usage is TRBV20-1 and J usage is TRBJ2-3; TCRdb's D call of TRBD2 is untestable without DNA. CDR1 and CDR2 (germline): DFQATT, SNEGSKA (reference sequence). CDR3 length equals 16 residues. The CDR3 is CSARDQGLATTDTQYF.

The chain links TRBV20-1 to TRBJ1-1. Germline CDR1 reads DFQATT; CDR2 reads SNEGSKA (reference sequence). There are 14 residues in the CDR3. CDR3 amino acids: CSAFTGGPNTEAFF.

The chain recombines TRBV29-1 with TRBJ2-1; the D call from TCRdb, TRBD2, cannot be confirmed without DNA. The CDR3 length is 19 residues. Germline V gene data show CDR1 as SQVTM and CDR2 as ANQGSEA. CDR3 protein: CSVVFLGTSGGALENEQFF.

The V gene is TRBV28, the J gene TRBJ1-5; the D call of TRBD1 rests on TCRdb alone, since no DNA is present to check it. This CDR3 region has 18 residues. Germline CDR1 MDHEN, CDR2 SYDVKM. The CDR3 protein is CASSLYALDRSPYQPQHF.

J is TRBJ2-5 and V is TRBV7-9; with no DNA, the TCRdb D assignment of TRBD2 cannot be verified. The germline V gene encodes CDR1 SEHNR and CDR2 FQNEAQ (reference sequence). CDR3 length: 15 amino acids. Here the CDR3 reads CASSLDTGPAETQYF.

The chain combines TRBV29-1 with TRBJ1-2; TCRdb lists TRBD1, though no DNA is available to test this call. CDR1 and CDR2 (germline): SQVTM, ANQGSEA. There are 11 residues in the CDR3. Here the CDR3 reads CSVEQGSGYTF.

J is TRBJ2-7 and V is TRBV5-1; as DNA is missing, the TRBD2 call by TCRdb cannot be tested. The CDR3 loop spans 14 amino acids. CDR1 and CDR2 (germline): SGHRS, YFSETQ. The CDR3 spells CASSRGGLDYEQYF.

The J gene is TRBJ2-5, the V gene TRBV5-4. The CDR3 totals 16 residues. Germline lookup yields CDR1 SGHNT and CDR2 YYREEE (reference sequence). The CDR3 protein is CASSLGPPKKSETQYF.

The gene calls are TRBV5-1 and TRBJ2-3; no DNA is available, so the TRBD1 call from TCRdb remains unchecked. Germline V lookup: CDR1 SGHRS, CDR2 YFSETQ. CDR3 size: 12 residues. The CDR3 loop is CASSLEAGGWYF.

V and J are TRBV9 and TRBJ1-2; as DNA is missing, the TRBD1 call by TCRdb cannot be tested. The germline gives CDR1 SGDLS, CDR2 YYNGEE. The CDR3 totals 14 residues. The chain's CDR3 is CASSVDPVNYGYTF.